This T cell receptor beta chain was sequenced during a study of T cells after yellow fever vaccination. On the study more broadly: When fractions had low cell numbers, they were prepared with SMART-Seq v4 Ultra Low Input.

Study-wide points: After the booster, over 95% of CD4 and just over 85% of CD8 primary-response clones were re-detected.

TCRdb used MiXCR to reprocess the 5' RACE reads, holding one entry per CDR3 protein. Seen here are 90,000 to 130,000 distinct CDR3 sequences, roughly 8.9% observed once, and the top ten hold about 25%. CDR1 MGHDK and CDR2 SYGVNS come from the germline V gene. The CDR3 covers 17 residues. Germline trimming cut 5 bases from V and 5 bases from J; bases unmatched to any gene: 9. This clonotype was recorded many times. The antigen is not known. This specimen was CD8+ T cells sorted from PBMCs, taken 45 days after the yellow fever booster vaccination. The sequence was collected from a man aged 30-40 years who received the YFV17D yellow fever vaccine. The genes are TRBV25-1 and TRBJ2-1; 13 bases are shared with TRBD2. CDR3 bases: TGTGCCAGCAGTTACATTCGACTAGCGGGAGGCAACAATGAGCAGTTCTTC. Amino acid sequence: CASSYIRLAGGNNEQFF.